This T cell receptor (beta chain) was profiled in a study of blood T cell repertoires in COVID-19. Method: immunoSEQ multiplex PCR; TCRdb's copy keeps in-frame clones and lacks some. The sample gives around 220,000 clones, less than 90% of which show up once; 1.9% is in the top ten. The CDR3 spans 13 residues. Germline V gives CDR1 SQVTM, CDR2 ANQGSEA. V lost 6 bases to trimming and J lost 4 bases; unmatched junction nucleotides: 5. Sequencing was carried out using peripheral blood. This clonotype originated in a man between 40 and 49 years old with active or convalescent COVID-19. The V call is TRBV29-1, the J call TRBJ1-3, with 8 bases identical to TRBD1. In DNA, the CDR3 is TGCAGCGTCGCAGGGGGCTTCGGAAACACCATATATTTT. Translation gives CSVAGGFGNTIYF.